This T cell receptor (beta chain) was documented in a study of technical replicates of blood from several donors. The method was immunoSEQ multiplex PCR; TCRdb's version includes in-frame clones alone and lacks a portion of them. Seen here are tens of thousands of clones, more than 85% observed once, and the top ten hold under 5.5%. Germline V lookup: CDR1 SGHTA, CDR2 FQGTGA. Trimming took 0 bases from V and 0 from J, leaving 13 bases between them. The CDR3 is 17 residues long. This receptor was taken from a human donor in good health. Some clones in this sample may be carry-over from other donors' samples. J is TRBJ2-3 and V is TRBV7-3; D might be TRBD2 (6 bases). The specimen was PBMCs. The CDR3 DNA reads as TGTGCCAGCAGCTTAACGTCGGCCGGGACTAGCACAGATACGCAGTATTTT. It yields the protein CASSLTSAGTSTDTQYF.